This entry is about one TCR beta chain. Germline trimming cut 6 bases from V and 10 bases from J; bases unmatched to any gene: 23. Germline V CDR1 and CDR2: MNHEY, SMNVEV (reference sequence). The CDR3 has 18 residues. These data come from a study of blood T cell repertoires in COVID-19. TCRdb keeps only in-frame clones here, not all; method: immunoSEQ multiplex PCR. The sample contains under 200,000 clones, around 82% of which appear only once. The sequence was obtained from a woman of 80 years or more with acute or convalescent COVID-19. The chain is built from TRBV27 and TRBJ2-4, with 8 bases identical to TRBD1. Sequencing input: peripheral blood. This chain's CDR3 is CASSGMTGGQAKIGIQYF. The CDR3, as DNA: TGTGCCAGCAGCGGTATGACCGGGGGACAGGCAAAAATTGGGATTCAGTACTTC.